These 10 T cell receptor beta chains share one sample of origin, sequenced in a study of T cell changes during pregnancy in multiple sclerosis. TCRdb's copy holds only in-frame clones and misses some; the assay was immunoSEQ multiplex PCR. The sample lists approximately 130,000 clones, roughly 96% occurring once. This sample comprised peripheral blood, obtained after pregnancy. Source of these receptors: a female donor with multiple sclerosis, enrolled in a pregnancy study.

CDR3 DNA sequence: TGTGCCACCAGCAGAGGCAGATCTAGCTCCTACAATGAGCAGTTCTTC. Protein: CATSRGRSSSYNEQFF. The chain recombines TRBV15 with TRBJ2-1; D is unresolved. The CDR3 sequence is 16 residues long. Germline V gives CDR1 LNHNV, CDR2 YYDKDF (reference sequence). Between the trimmed V and J ends, which lost 1 base and 0 bases, there was a span of 10 bases.

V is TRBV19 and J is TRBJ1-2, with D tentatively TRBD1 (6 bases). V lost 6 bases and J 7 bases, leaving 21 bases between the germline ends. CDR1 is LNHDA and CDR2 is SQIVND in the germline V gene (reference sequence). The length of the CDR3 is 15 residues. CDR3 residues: CASSPWGGANIGYTF. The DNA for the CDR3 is TGTGCCAGTAGCCCGTGGGGGGGCGCAAATATTGGCTACACCTTC.

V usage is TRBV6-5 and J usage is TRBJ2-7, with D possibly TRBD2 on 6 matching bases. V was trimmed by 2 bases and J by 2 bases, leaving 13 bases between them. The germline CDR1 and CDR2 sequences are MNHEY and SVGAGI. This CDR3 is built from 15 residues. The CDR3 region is CASSYEGGSAYEQYF. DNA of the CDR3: TGTGCCAGCAGTTACGAAGGAGGGTCGGCCTACGAGCAGTACTTC.

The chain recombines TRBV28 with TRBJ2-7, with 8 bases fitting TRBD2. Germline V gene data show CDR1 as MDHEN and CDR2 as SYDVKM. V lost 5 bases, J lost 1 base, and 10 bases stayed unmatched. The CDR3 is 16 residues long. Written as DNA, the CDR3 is TGTGCCAGCAGTCCCGGGTTAGCGGGAATTTCCTACGAGCAGTACTTC. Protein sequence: CASSPGLAGISYEQYF. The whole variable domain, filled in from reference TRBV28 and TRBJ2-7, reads DVKVTQSSRYLVKRTGEKVFLECVQDMDHENMFWYRQDPGLGLRLIYFSYDVKMKEKGDIPEGYSVSREKKERFSLILESASTNQTSMYLCASSPGLAGISYEQYFGPGTRLTVT.

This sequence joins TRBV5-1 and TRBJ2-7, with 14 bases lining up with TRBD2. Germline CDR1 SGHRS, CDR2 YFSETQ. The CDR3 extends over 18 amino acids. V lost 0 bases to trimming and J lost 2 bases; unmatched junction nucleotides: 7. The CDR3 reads CASSLVGLAGATTYEQYF. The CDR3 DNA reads TGCGCCAGCAGCTTGGTGGGACTAGCGGGAGCAACAACCTACGAGCAGTACTTC. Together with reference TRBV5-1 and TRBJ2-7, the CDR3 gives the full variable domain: KAGVTQTPRYLIKTRGQQVTLSCSPISGHRSVSWYQQTPGQGLQFLFEYFSETQRNKGNFPGRFSGRQFSNSRSEMNVSTLELGDSALYLCASSLVGLAGATTYEQYFGPGTRLTVT.

The CDR3 sequence is CASSFKQGANNEQFF. CDR3 bases: TGTGCCAGCAGTTTCAAACAGGGGGCGAACAATGAGCAGTTCTTC. This rearrangement joins TRBV6-6 to TRBJ2-1; 9 bases fit TRBD1. Germline loops: CDR1 MNHNY, CDR2 SVGAGI (reference sequence). The CDR3 has 15 amino acids. Trimming took 4 bases from V and 5 from J; bases not matched to a gene: 6.

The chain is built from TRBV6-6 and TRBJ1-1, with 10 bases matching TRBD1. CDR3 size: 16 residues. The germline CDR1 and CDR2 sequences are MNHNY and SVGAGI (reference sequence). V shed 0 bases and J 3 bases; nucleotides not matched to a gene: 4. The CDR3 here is CASSYSRQGADTEAFF. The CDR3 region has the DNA TGTGCCAGCAGTTACTCCCGACAGGGGGCGGACACTGAAGCTTTCTTT.

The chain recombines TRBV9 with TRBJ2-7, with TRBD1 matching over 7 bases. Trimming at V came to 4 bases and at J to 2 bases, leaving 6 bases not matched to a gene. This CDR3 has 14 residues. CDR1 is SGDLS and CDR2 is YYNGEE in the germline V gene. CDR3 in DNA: TGTGCCAGCAGCTACAGGGACAGCACCTACGAGCAGTACTTC. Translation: CASSYRDSTYEQYF.

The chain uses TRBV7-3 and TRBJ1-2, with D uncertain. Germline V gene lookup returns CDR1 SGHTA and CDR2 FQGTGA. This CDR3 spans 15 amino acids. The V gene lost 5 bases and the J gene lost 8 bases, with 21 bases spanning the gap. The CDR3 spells CASSAEGFGVQGYTF. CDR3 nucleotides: TGTGCCAGCAGCGCAGAGGGATTTGGGGTTCAGGGCTACACCTTC.

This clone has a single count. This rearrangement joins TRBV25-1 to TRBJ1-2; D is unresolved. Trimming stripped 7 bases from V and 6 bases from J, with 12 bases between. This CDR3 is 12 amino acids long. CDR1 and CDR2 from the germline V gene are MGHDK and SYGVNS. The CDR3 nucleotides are TGTGCCAGCACGGAGGGAAGAGATGGCTACACCTTC. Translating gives CASTEGRDGYTF.